These 14 T cell receptor beta chains came from one sample sequenced in a study of glioma-infiltrating T cells. Using RNA template, CDR3s of TCR alpha and beta were amplified with iRepertoire arm-PCR. One entry per CDR3 protein, called by TCRdb with MiXCR from the multiplex PCR reads. The data contain approximately 93,000 distinct CDR3 sequences, roughly 40% of them seen just once; the ten biggest clones take up 35% to 40%. Specimen: glioma tissue, nonneoplastic brain tissue, or PBMCs (not recorded which). The receptor source for this set is a human donor with low-grade glioma or glioblastoma, undergoing nonglioma brain surgery, or in good health (not recorded which).

V gene TRBV29-1 combines with J gene TRBJ2-7; D tentatively fits TRBD1 or TRBD2 (5 bases each). CDR3 length equals 11 residues. Germline V gene data show CDR1 as SQVTM and CDR2 as ANQGSEA. The CDR3 loop reads CGARLGDEQYF. The CDR3 DNA reads TGCGGCGCCCGATTGGGGGACGAGCAGTACTTC.

As for this clonotype: It may be a read error: a sequence one base away is much more abundant. This chain uses TRBV19 with TRBJ1-1, with D unclear. In germline, CDR1 is LNHDA, CDR2 SQIVND (reference sequence). The CDR3 runs 14 residues. Trimming shortened V by 7 bases and J by 1 base, and 13 bases separated the two germline ends. The DNA for the CDR3 is TGTGCCAGTACGCCCCGTTCAGAGAACACTGAAGCTTTCTTT. Its translation is CASTPRSENTEAFF. Using reference TRBV19 and TRBJ1-1 for the parts outside the CDR3, the full variable domain is DGGITQSPKYLFRKEGQNVTLSCEQNLNHDAMYWYRQDPGQGLRLIYYSQIVNDFQKGDIAEGYSVSREKKESFPLTVTSAQKNPTAFYLCASTPRSENTEAFFGQGTRLTVV.

Concerning this clonotype: A read error may produce the germline difference seen at one junction end. V is TRBV15 and J is TRBJ2-7; D is possibly TRBD2 (6 bases). Germline V gives CDR1 LNHNV, CDR2 YYDKDF (reference sequence). The CDR3 consists of 15 residues. This chain's CDR3 is CATCSALEGLSEQYF. The DNA for the CDR3 is TGTGCCACCTGCAGTGCGCTGGAGGGCCTGAGCGAGCAGTACTTC. Variable domain in full (rest from reference TRBV15 and TRBJ2-7): DAMVIQNPRYQVTQFGKPVTLSCSQTLNHNVMYWYQQKSSQAPKLLFHYYDKDFNNEADTPDNFQSRRPNTSFCFLDIRSPGLGDTAMYLCATCSALEGLSEQYFGPGTRLTVT.

Details on this clonotype: This may be a read error, as it is one base from a much larger clone. The chain combines TRBV7-9 with TRBJ1-6; D ambiguous. This CDR3 is 13 amino acids long. In germline, CDR1 is SEHNR, CDR2 FQNEAQ (reference sequence). CDR3 sequence (DNA): TGTTCCAGCAGCTTAGCCTATAATTCACCCCTCCACTTT. Translating gives CSSSLAYNSPLHF.

In this sample, this clonotype turned up a few times. V and J are TRBV6-1 and TRBJ1-5; TRBD1 agrees at 11 bases. Trimming took 6 bases from V and 5 from J; bases not matched to a gene: 9. CDR3 length equals 16 residues. Germline assignment: CDR1 MNHNS and CDR2 SASEGT. The CDR3 spells CASRSPGQGEDQPQHF. In DNA, the CDR3 is TGTGCCAGCAGGTCACCGGGACAGGGGGAGGATCAGCCCCAGCATTTT.

This clonotype was counted many times. The J gene is TRBJ1-1, the V gene TRBV27, with D uncertain. Germline lookup yields CDR1 MNHEY and CDR2 SMNVEV (reference sequence). The V end was cut by 7 bases, the J end by 0 bases, with 9 bases between. The CDR3 loop spans 13 amino acids. The CDR3 sequence: CASIGRMNTEAFF. DNA for the CDR3: TGTGCCAGCATCGGACGGATGAACACTGAAGCTTTCTTT.

This clonotype was detected many times. The chain is built from TRBV6-1 and TRBJ2-2; D ambiguous. The length of the CDR3 is 12 residues. Germline V gene data show CDR1 as MNHNS and CDR2 as SASEGT. Between the trimmed V and J ends, which lost 6 bases and 8 bases, there was a span of 10 bases. CDR3 in amino acids: CASSPTQGELFF. Written as DNA, the CDR3 is TGTGCCAGCAGCCCAACGCAAGGGGAGCTGTTTTTT.

The chain employs TRBV20-1 and TRBJ2-3; D is possibly TRBD1 (6 bases). V was shortened by 0 bases and J by 2 bases, with 15 bases between the two germline ends. The germline CDR1 and CDR2 sequences are DFQATT and SNEGSKA (reference sequence). This CDR3 has 16 amino acids. The CDR3 reads CSARDRPGQYTDTQYF. The CDR3 DNA is TGCAGTGCTAGAGATCGACCGGGACAATACACAGATACGCAGTATTTT.

At least ten counts were recorded for this clonotype. The chain recombines TRBV20-1 with TRBJ2-3; 7 nucleotides match TRBD1. The CDR3 spans 14 residues. The V gene's germline CDR1 is DFQATT and CDR2 SNEGSKA (reference sequence). The J segment lost 2 bases and the V segment lost 3 bases, leaving 5 bases of the junction unmatched. The CDR3 nucleotides are TGCAGTGCTAGTAGGGGACAGAACACAGATACGCAGTATTTT. This sequence encodes CSASRGQNTDTQYF.

This clonotype has at least ten counts. The rearrangement joins TRBV6-2 or TRBV6-3 to TRBJ2-1; 11 bases align to TRBD2. V lost 6 bases and J lost 6; bases outside the gene matches: 10. Looked up from germline, CDR1 is MNHEY and CDR2 is SVGEGT. This CDR3 region has 16 residues. CDR3 loop: CASRLLGTSGPNEQFF. The CDR3 DNA is TGTGCCAGCAGACTACTCGGGACTAGCGGACCCAATGAGCAGTTCTTC.

This clonotype was found many times. The gene calls are TRBV29-1 and TRBJ2-5; the D gene is possibly TRBD2 (5 bases). The length of the CDR3 is 11 residues. Germline CDR1 reads SQVTM; CDR2 reads ANQGSEA. The V gene lost 7 bases and the J gene lost 4 bases, with 10 bases spanning the gap. CDR3 sequence (DNA): TGCAGCGGAGGGTCGGGAGAGACCCAGTACTTC. Its translation is CSGGSGETQYF.

On this clonotype: One junction end does not reproduce the germline sequence, and a read error may be involved. The V call is TRBV6-4, the J call TRBJ2-1; D is ambiguous. The CDR3 is 12 amino acids. The germline V gene encodes CDR1 MRHNA and CDR2 SNTAGT. CDR3 coding DNA: TGTGCCAGCAGAGACTTTTCGGATGAGCAGTTCTTC. Translated: CASRDFSDEQFF.

In regard to this clonotype: Possible read error: a much larger clone is one base away. The chain employs TRBV5-4 and TRBJ2-7, with TRBD1 identical over 8 bases. Germline CDR1 SGHNT, CDR2 YYREEE (reference sequence). The CDR3 is 15 amino acids. DNA of the CDR3: TGTGCCAGCAGCCCCCCGGGACAGGCGGGTTACGAGCAGGACTTC. Its translation: CASSPPGQAGYEQDF.

This clonotype showed up many times. V and J are TRBV5-1 and TRBJ2-1, with TRBD2 matching 14 bases. J lost 7 bases, V lost 4 bases, and 1 base had no gene match. Germline V gene data show CDR1 as SGHRS and CDR2 as YFSETQ. There are 14 residues in the CDR3. The CDR3 loop reads CASSGTSGSNEQFF. CDR3 bases: TGCGCCAGCAGCGGGACTAGCGGGAGTAATGAGCAGTTCTTC. Full variable domain (outside the CDR3, taken from reference TRBV5-1 and TRBJ2-1): KAGVTQTPRYLIKTRGQQVTLSCSPISGHRSVSWYQQTPGQGLQFLFEYFSETQRNKGNFPGRFSGRQFSNSRSEMNVSTLELGDSALYLCASSGTSGSNEQFFGPGTRLTVL.